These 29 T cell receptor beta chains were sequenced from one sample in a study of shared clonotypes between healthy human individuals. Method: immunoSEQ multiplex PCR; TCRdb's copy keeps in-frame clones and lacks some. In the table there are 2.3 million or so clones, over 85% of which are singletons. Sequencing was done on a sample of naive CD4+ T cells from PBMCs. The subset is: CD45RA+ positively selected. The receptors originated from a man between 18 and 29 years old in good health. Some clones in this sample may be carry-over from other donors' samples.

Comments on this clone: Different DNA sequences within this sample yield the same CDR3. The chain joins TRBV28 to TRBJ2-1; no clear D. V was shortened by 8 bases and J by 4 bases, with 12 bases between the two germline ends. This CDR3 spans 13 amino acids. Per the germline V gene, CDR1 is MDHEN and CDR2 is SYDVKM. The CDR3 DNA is TGTGCCAGCCGCACCGGACCTTACAATGAGCAGTTCTTC. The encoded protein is CASRTGPYNEQFF.

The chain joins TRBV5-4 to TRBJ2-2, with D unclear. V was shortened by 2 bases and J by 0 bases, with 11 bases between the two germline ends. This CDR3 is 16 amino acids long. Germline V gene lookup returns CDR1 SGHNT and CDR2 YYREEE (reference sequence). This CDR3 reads CASSFKRTANTGELFF. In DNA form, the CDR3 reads TGTGCCAGCAGCTTTAAGAGGACGGCGAACACCGGGGAGCTGTTTTTT. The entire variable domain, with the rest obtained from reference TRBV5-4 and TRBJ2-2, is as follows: ETGVTQSPTHLIKTRGQQVTLRCSSQSGHNTVSWYQQALGQGPQFIFQYYREEENGRGNFPPRFSGLQFPNYSSELNVNALELDDSALYLCASSFKRTANTGELFFGEGSRLTVL.

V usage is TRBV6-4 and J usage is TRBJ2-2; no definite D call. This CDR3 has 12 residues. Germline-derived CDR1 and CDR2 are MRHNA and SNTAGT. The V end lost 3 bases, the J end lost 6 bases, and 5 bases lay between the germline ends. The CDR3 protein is CASSDYAGELFF. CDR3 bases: TGTGCCAGCAGTGATTATGCCGGGGAGCTGTTTTTT.

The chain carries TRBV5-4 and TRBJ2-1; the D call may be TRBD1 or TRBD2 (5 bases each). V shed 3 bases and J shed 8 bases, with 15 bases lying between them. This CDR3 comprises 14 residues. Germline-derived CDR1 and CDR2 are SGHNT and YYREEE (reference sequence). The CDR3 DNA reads TGTGCCAGCAGCTCCAAAACAGGTAGCGATGAGCAGTTCTTC. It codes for CASSSKTGSDEQFF.

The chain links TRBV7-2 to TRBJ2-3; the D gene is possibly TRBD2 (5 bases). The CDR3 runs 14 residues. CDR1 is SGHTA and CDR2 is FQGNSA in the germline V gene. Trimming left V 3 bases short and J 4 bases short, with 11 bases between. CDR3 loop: CASSFGSKADTQYF. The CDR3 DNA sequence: TGTGCCAGCAGCTTTGGGAGTAAAGCAGATACGCAGTATTTT.

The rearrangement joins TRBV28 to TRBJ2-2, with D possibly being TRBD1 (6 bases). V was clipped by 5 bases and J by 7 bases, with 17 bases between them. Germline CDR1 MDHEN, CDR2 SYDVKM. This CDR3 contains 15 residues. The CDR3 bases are TGTGCCAGCAGTGCTGGGCGCAGGGGAAACGGGGAGCTGTTTTTT. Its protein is CASSAGRRGNGELFF.

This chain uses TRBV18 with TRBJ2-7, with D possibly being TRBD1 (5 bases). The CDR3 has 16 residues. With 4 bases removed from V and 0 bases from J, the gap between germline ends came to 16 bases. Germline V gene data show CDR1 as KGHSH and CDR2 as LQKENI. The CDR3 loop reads CASSLTQGKSSYEQYF. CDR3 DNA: TGTGCCAGCTCACTTACCCAGGGAAAGAGCTCCTACGAGCAGTACTTC.

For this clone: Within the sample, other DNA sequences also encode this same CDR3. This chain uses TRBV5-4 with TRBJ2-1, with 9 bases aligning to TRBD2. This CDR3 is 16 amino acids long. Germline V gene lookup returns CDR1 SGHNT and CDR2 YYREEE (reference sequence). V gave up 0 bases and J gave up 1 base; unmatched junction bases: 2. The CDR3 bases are TGTGCCAGCAGCTTGGGGGCGGGAGGGTCCTACAATGAGCAGTTCTTC. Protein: CASSLGAGGSYNEQFF. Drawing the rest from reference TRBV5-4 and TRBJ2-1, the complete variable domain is ETGVTQSPTHLIKTRGQQVTLRCSSQSGHNTVSWYQQALGQGPQFIFQYYREEENGRGNFPPRFSGLQFPNYSSELNVNALELDDSALYLCASSLGAGGSYNEQFFGPGTRLTVL.

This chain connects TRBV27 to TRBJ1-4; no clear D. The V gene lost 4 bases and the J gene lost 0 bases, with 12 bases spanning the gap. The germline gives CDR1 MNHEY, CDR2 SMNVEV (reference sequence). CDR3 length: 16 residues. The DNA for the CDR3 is TGTGCCAGCAGTTCCCCCAGACGCTCAACTAATGAAAAACTGTTTTTT. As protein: CASSSPRRSTNEKLFF.

In DNA, the CDR3 is TGTGCCAGTAGCGGGTCGATTGGAGCTGGAAACACCATATATTTT. Translating gives CASSGSIGAGNTIYF. The J gene is TRBJ1-3, the V gene TRBV28; D not certain. Germline V lookup: CDR1 MDHEN, CDR2 SYDVKM. Trimming shortened V by 9 bases and J by 2 bases, and 17 bases separated the two germline ends. CDR3 size: 15 residues.

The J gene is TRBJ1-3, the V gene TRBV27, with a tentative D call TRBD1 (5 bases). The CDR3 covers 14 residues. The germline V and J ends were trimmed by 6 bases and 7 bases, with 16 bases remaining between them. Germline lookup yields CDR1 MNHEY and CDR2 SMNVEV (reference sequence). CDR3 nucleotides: TGTGCCAGCAGCCCCCTGGGGGTCCCGAACACCATATATTTT. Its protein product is CASSPLGVPNTIYF.

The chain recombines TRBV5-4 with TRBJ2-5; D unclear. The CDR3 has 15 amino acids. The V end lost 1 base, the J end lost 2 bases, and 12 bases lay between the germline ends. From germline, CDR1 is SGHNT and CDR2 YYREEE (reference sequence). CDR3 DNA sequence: TGTGCCAGCAGCTTGAAGGGTCCTGTTCAAGAGACCCAGTACTTC. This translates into CASSLKGPVQETQYF.

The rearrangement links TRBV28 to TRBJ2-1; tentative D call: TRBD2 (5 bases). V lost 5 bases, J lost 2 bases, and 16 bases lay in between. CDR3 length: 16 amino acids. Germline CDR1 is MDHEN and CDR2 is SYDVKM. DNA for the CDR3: TGTGCCAGCAGTCACTTCGAGGGAGCCACCTACAATGAGCAGTTCTTC. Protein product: CASSHFEGATYNEQFF.

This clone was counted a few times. The DNA of the CDR3 is TGTGCCAGTAGTTTCCAGGGGGCTCAGCCCCAGCATTTT. This encodes CASSFQGAQPQHF. The chain couples TRBV19 to TRBJ1-5; 8 bases are a match to TRBD1. V trimming: 5 bases; J trimming: 6 bases; junction bases outside the gene matches: 3. Germline V gives CDR1 LNHDA, CDR2 SQIVND (reference sequence). The length of the CDR3 is 13 residues.

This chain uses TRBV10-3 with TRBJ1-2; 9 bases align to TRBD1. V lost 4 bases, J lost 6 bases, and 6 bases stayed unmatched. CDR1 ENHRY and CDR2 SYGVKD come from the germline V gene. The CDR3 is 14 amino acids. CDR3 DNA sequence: TGTGCCATCAGTGTTACCGGGACAGGGAATGGCTACACCTTC. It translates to CAISVTGTGNGYTF.

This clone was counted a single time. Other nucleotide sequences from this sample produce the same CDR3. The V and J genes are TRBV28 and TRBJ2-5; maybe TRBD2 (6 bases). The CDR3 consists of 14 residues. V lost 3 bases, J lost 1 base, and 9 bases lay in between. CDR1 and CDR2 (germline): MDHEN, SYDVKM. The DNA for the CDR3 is TGTGCCAGCAGTTTCGGCGGGATCCAAGAGACCCAGTACTTC. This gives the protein CASSFGGIQETQYF. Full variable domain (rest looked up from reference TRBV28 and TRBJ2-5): DVKVTQSSRYLVKRTGEKVFLECVQDMDHENMFWYRQDPGLGLRLIYFSYDVKMKEKGDIPEGYSVSREKKERFSLILESASTNQTSMYLCASSFGGIQETQYFGPGTRLLVL.

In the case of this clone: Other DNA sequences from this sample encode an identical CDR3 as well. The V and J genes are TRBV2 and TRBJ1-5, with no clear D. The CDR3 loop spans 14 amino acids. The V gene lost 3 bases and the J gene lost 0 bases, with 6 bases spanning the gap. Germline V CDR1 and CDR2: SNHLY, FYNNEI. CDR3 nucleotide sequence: TGTGCCAGCAGTGATAAGGCTAGCAATCAGCCCCAGCATTTT. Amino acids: CASSDKASNQPQHF.

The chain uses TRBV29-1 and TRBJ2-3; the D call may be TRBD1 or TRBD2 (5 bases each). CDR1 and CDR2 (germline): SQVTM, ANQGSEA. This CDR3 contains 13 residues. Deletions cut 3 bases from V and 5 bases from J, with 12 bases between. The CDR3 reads CSVELTGLDTQYF. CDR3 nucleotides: TGCAGCGTTGAGCTAACAGGACTAGATACGCAGTATTTT.

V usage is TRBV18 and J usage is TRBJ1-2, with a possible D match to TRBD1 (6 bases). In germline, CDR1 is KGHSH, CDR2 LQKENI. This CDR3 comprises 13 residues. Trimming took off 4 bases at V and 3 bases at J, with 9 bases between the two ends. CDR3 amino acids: CASSRDKDYGYTF. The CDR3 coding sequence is TGTGCCAGCTCACGGGACAAGGACTATGGCTACACCTTC.

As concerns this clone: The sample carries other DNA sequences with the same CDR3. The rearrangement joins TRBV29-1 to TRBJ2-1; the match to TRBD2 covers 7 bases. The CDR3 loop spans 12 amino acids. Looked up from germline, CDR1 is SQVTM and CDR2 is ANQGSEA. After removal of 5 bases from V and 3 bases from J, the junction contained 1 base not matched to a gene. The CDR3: CSVSGGYNEQFF. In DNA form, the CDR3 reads TGCAGCGTTTCGGGGGGCTACAATGAGCAGTTCTTC.

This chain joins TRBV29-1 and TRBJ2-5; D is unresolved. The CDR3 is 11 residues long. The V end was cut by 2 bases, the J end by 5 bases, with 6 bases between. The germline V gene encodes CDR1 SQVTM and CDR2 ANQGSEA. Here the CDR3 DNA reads TGCAGCGTTGAACCTGAGGAGACCCAGTACTTC. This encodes CSVEPEETQYF.

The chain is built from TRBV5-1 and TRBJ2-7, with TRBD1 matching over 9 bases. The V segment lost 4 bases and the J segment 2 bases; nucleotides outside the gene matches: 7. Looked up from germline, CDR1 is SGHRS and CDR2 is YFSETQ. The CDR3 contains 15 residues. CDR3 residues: CASSSPGQGPYEQYF. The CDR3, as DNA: TGCGCCAGCAGCAGCCCGGGACAGGGCCCCTACGAGCAGTACTTC.

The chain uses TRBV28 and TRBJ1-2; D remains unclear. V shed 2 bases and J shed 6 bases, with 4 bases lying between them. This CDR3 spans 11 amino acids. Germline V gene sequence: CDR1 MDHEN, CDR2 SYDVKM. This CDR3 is CASSLVDGYTF. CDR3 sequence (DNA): TGTGCCAGCAGTTTAGTAGATGGCTACACCTTC.

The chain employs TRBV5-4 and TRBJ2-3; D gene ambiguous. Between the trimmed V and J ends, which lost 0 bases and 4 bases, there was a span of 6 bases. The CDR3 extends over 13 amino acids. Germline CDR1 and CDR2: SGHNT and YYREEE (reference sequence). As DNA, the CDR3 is TGTGCCAGCAGCTTGGTGGCCGCAGATACGCAGTATTTT. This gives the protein CASSLVAADTQYF.

The CDR3 coding sequence is TGTGCCAGCAGCTTGTACGCCGGGGATCAGCCCCAGCATTTT. Protein sequence: CASSLYAGDQPQHF. The J gene is TRBJ1-5, the V gene TRBV5-8; D unclear. This CDR3 comprises 14 residues. Trimming took off 1 base at V and 5 bases at J, with 10 bases between the two ends. The germline V gene has CDR1 SGHTS and CDR2 YDEGEE.

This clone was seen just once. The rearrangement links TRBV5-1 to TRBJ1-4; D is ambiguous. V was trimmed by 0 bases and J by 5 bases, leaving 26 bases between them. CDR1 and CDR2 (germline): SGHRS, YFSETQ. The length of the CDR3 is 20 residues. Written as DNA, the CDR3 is TGCGCCAGCAGCTTGGTAGGTCCCAAAACCGCCCACAAGGAAAATGAAAAACTGTTTTTT. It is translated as CASSLVGPKTAHKENEKLFF.

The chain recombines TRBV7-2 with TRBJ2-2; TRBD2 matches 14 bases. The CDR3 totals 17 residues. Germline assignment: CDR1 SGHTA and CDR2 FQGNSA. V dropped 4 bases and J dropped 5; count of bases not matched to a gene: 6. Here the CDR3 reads CASSSGLAGAGTGELFF. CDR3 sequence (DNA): TGTGCCAGCAGCTCGGGACTAGCGGGAGCTGGAACCGGGGAGCTGTTTTTT.

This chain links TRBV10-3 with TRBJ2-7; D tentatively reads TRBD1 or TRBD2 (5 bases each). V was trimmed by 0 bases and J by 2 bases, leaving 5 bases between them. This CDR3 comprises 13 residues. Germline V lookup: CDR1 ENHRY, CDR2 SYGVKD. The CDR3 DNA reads TGTGCCATCAGTGAGTCGGGACCCTACGAGCAGTACTTC. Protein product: CAISESGPYEQYF.

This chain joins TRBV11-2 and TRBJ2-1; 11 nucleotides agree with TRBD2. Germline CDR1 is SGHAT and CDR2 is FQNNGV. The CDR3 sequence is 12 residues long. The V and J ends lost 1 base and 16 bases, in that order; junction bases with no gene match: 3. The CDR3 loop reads CASSLVLAGGFF. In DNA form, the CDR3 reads TGTGCCAGCAGCTTAGTGCTAGCGGGAGGATTCTTC.